This TCR beta chain was sequenced in a study of T-cell reconstitution after alpha-beta-depleted transplantation in children listed by TCRdb under 2016. Regarding the study in general: T-cell immune reconstitution after TCRalphabeta/CD19-depleted allogeneic hematopoietic cell transplantation in children was quantitatively tracked in the study by means of TCR repertoire profiling.

The method was PCR. The sequencer listed for this sample is Illumina HiSeq 2500. TCR library preparation used molecular barcoding, with unique molecular identifiers applied to normalize quantification of the TCRbeta repertoire. TCRdb handled the public reads itself, with Q25 trimming in fastp and clone calling in MiXCR, and kept productive beta chains. CDR3 protein duplicates are merged, each entry listing the most common genes and DNA. This sample comprises roughly 220,000 distinct CDR3 sequences, 12% of them detected only once. The top ten clones comprise about 2.6% of the sample. A remark on this clonotype: The clone's antigen remains unknown. Base qualities are not at hand, and no much larger clone is one base apart.

The germline V gene supplies CDR1 SGHRS and CDR2 YFSETQ. Including cysteine and phenylalanine, the CDR3 has 15 amino acids. The retained sequence is limited to the CDR3, 45 bases, with the frame set at the first base. The junction shows trimming of 4 bases on V and 5 bases on J, plus 17 bases between the germline ends. The chain joins TRBV5-1 to TRBJ2-3; TRBD2 is a possible D gene, resting on 5 matching bases. This clonotype was sampled from a human donor who donated a stem cell graft to a child with acute lymphoblastic leukemia. The material was PBMCs from the stem cell graft donor, obtained from the stem cell graft. The DNA sequence is TGCGCCAGCAGCCAGGACTTTTCCCTCGGAGATACGCAGTATTTT. Its protein reads: CASSQDFSLGDTQYF.